Listed below are T cell receptor beta chains from one sample, sequenced in a study of human T cells and chemical hapten exposure. One entry per CDR3 protein, called by TCRdb with MiXCR from the RACE reads. The data hold 380,000 or so distinct CDR3 sequences, with roughly 4.8% observed a single time. The sample consisted of whole blood, taken in connection with sensitization to the hapten diphenylcyclopropenone (DPC). The receptors come from a woman between 45 and 60 years old with alopecia areata. Some clones in this sample may be carry-over from other donors' samples. Both conserved end residues are part of each CDR3. The order of the fields is V gene, clone size, D gene, J gene, CDR3 protein, CDR3 DNA. D genes are given only for firm matches. Only some rows state a clone size, as once, few, many or a class for expanded clones.

v_gene: TRBV27; abundance: many; d_gene: NA; j_gene: TRBJ2-7; CDR3aa: CASSLSKAREQYF; CDR3nt: TGTGCCAGCAGTTTATCTAAGGCCCGCGAGCAGTACTTC
v_gene: TRBV5-1; abundance: many; d_gene: NA; j_gene: TRBJ1-5; CDR3aa: CASSLEGGQQPQHF; CDR3nt: TGCGCCAGCAGCTTGGAAGGGGGGCAGCAGCCCCAGCATTTT
v_gene: TRBV2; abundance: many; d_gene: NA; j_gene: TRBJ1-2; CDR3aa: CASSDTAANYGYTF; CDR3nt: TGTGCCAGCAGTGACACAGCAGCTAACTATGGCTACACCTTC
v_gene: TRBV6-2/TRBV6-3; abundance: many; d_gene: NA; j_gene: TRBJ2-7; CDR3aa: CASSYTGYTYEQYF; CDR3nt: TGTGCCAGCAGTTACACTGGATACACCTACGAGCAGTACTTC
v_gene: TRBV11-2; abundance: many; d_gene: NA; j_gene: TRBJ1-1; CDR3aa: CASSSEASGTEAFF; CDR3nt: TGTGCCAGCAGCTCCGAGGCCAGTGGCACTGAAGCTTTCTTT
v_gene: TRBV7-2; abundance: few; d_gene: NA; j_gene: TRBJ1-1; CDR3aa: CASSLRSQGTTEAFF; CDR3nt: TGTGCCAGCAGCTTAAGGTCGCAGGGCACGACTGAAGCTTTCTTT
v_gene: TRBV29-1; abundance: many; d_gene: NA; j_gene: TRBJ2-1; CDR3aa: CSVEKWDEQFF; CDR3nt: TGCAGCGTTGAAAAGTGGGATGAGCAGTTCTTC
v_gene: TRBV6-2/TRBV6-3; abundance: few; d_gene: NA; j_gene: TRBJ1-5; CDR3aa: CAIARLNQPQHF; CDR3nt: TGTGCCATAGCAAGGTTGAATCAGCCCCAGCATTTT
v_gene: TRBV6-5; abundance: NA; d_gene: NA; j_gene: TRBJ2-3; CDR3aa: CASSYSDSTDTQYF; CDR3nt: TGTGCCAGCAGTTACTCCGACTCCACAGATACGCAGTATTTT
v_gene: TRBV9; abundance: many; d_gene: TRBD2; j_gene: TRBJ2-1; CDR3aa: CASSPSSGTTSEQFF; CDR3nt: TGTGCCAGCAGCCCCTCCAGCGGGACTACAAGTGAGCAGTTCTTC
v_gene: TRBV7-2; abundance: many; d_gene: TRBD1; j_gene: TRBJ2-3; CDR3aa: CASSPDRGRTDTQYF; CDR3nt: TGTGCCAGCAGCCCAGACAGGGGGAGGACAGATACGCAGTATTTT
v_gene: TRBV3-1; abundance: NA; d_gene: NA; j_gene: TRBJ1-1; CDR3aa: CASSQDGGRTEAFF; CDR3nt: TGTGCCAGCAGCCAAGATGGGGGGAGAACTGAAGCTTTCTTT
v_gene: TRBV3-1; abundance: NA; d_gene: TRBD2; j_gene: TRBJ2-4; CDR3aa: CASSKGAGDIQYF; CDR3nt: TGTGCCAGCAGCAAGGGCGCGGGGGACATTCAGTACTTC
v_gene: TRBV6-6; abundance: many; d_gene: TRBD1; j_gene: TRBJ1-2; CDR3aa: CASNTGTAYGYTF; CDR3nt: TGTGCCAGCAATACCGGGACAGCTTATGGCTACACCTTC
v_gene: TRBV4-3; abundance: many; d_gene: NA; j_gene: TRBJ1-2; CDR3aa: CASSQDTGQGGYTF; CDR3nt: TGCGCCAGCAGCCAAGATACGGGGCAGGGTGGCTACACCTTC
v_gene: TRBV5-4; abundance: many; d_gene: TRBD1; j_gene: TRBJ2-7; CDR3aa: CASSPDRGTYEQYF; CDR3nt: TGTGCCAGCTCACCTGACAGGGGTACGTACGAGCAGTACTTC
v_gene: TRBV12-5; abundance: many; d_gene: NA; j_gene: TRBJ1-2; CDR3aa: CASGQGGWSYGYTF; CDR3nt: TGTGCTAGTGGACAGGGAGGTTGGAGCTATGGCTACACCTTC
v_gene: TRBV29-1; abundance: NA; d_gene: NA; j_gene: TRBJ2-7; CDR3aa: CSVEVQGTYEQYF; CDR3nt: TGCAGCGTTGAAGTGCAGGGGACCTACGAGCAGTACTTC
v_gene: TRBV7-2; abundance: many; d_gene: NA; j_gene: TRBJ1-2; CDR3aa: CASSLEPGLLYGYTF; CDR3nt: TGTGCCAGCAGCTTAGAGCCCGGGCTTCTCTATGGCTACACCTTC
v_gene: TRBV28; abundance: many; d_gene: NA; j_gene: TRBJ2-7; CDR3aa: CASSSVNREQYF; CDR3nt: TGTGCCAGCAGTTCCGTCAATCGGGAGCAGTACTTC
v_gene: TRBV5-1; abundance: many; d_gene: NA; j_gene: TRBJ1-1; CDR3aa: CASSLGKGRINTEAFF; CDR3nt: TGCGCCAGCAGCTTGGGTAAGGGACGGATCAACACTGAAGCTTTCTTT
v_gene: TRBV6-2/TRBV6-3; abundance: few; d_gene: TRBD2; j_gene: TRBJ2-1; CDR3aa: CASHTSSGAYNEQFF; CDR3nt: TGTGCCAGCCATACTTCTAGCGGCGCCTACAATGAGCAGTTCTTC
v_gene: TRBV4-2; abundance: many; d_gene: TRBD2; j_gene: TRBJ2-1; CDR3aa: CASSQDRGGRNEQFF; CDR3nt: TGTGCCAGCAGCCAAGATCGGGGGGGCCGCAATGAGCAGTTCTTC
v_gene: TRBV20-1; abundance: many; d_gene: NA; j_gene: TRBJ2-7; CDR3aa: CSADGPAYEQYF; CDR3nt: TGCAGTGCTGACGGGCCTGCCTACGAGCAGTACTTC
v_gene: TRBV7-2; abundance: few; d_gene: TRBD2; j_gene: TRBJ2-2; CDR3aa: CASSVLAGVGTGELFF; CDR3nt: TGTGCCAGCAGCGTATTAGCGGGAGTTGGCACCGGGGAGCTGTTTTTT
v_gene: TRBV7-9; abundance: many; d_gene: TRBD1; j_gene: TRBJ1-2; CDR3aa: CASSTGQGEVGYTF; CDR3nt: TGTGCCAGCAGCACCGGACAGGGGGAGGTTGGCTACACCTTC
v_gene: TRBV10-3; abundance: many; d_gene: NA; j_gene: TRBJ1-3; CDR3aa: CAISDSSSGNTIYF; CDR3nt: TGTGCCATCAGTGATTCAAGCTCTGGAAACACCATATATTTT
v_gene: TRBV7-9; abundance: many; d_gene: NA; j_gene: TRBJ2-1; CDR3aa: CASSSTANEQFF; CDR3nt: TGTGCCAGCAGCTCAACGGCAAATGAGCAGTTCTTC
v_gene: TRBV28; abundance: many; d_gene: TRBD2; j_gene: TRBJ2-7; CDR3aa: CASSLSQAGGWADEQYF; CDR3nt: TGTGCCAGCAGCCTATCACAAGCGGGAGGGTGGGCGGACGAGCAGTACTTC
v_gene: TRBV5-1; abundance: few; d_gene: TRBD2; j_gene: TRBJ2-2; CDR3aa: CASSFRSGKNTGELFF; CDR3nt: TGCGCCAGCAGCTTCCGTAGCGGGAAAAACACCGGGGAGCTGTTTTTT
v_gene: TRBV10-3; abundance: many; d_gene: NA; j_gene: TRBJ2-3; CDR3aa: CAISESSRPKGPDTQYF; CDR3nt: TGTGCCATCAGTGAGTCGAGCAGGCCTAAGGGACCAGATACGCAGTATTTT
v_gene: TRBV18; abundance: NA; d_gene: TRBD1; j_gene: TRBJ1-1; CDR3aa: CASYSGTGAIGEAFF; CDR3nt: TGTGCCAGCTACTCCGGGACAGGGGCCATCGGTGAAGCTTTCTTT
v_gene: TRBV9; abundance: many; d_gene: NA; j_gene: TRBJ2-3; CDR3aa: CASSTGGLQYF; CDR3nt: TGTGCCAGCAGCACCGGCGGACTTCAGTATTTT
v_gene: TRBV27; abundance: many; d_gene: TRBD2; j_gene: TRBJ2-3; CDR3aa: CASSLWARDSGFTDTQYF; CDR3nt: TGTGCCAGCAGTTTGTGGGCCAGGGATAGCGGGTTCACAGATACGCAGTATTTT
v_gene: TRBV6-2/TRBV6-3; abundance: many; d_gene: TRBD2; j_gene: TRBJ2-3; CDR3aa: CASSSGGGRPDTQYF; CDR3nt: TGTGCCAGCAGCTCCGGCGGCGGGAGGCCAGATACGCAGTATTTT
v_gene: TRBV29-1; abundance: many; d_gene: TRBD2; j_gene: TRBJ2-3; CDR3aa: CSVGSGVGTDTQYF; CDR3nt: TGCAGCGTTGGTAGCGGGGTCGGCACAGATACGCAGTATTTT
v_gene: TRBV28; abundance: many; d_gene: TRBD2; j_gene: TRBJ2-3; CDR3aa: CATTSGSTDTQYF; CDR3nt: TGTGCCACCACTAGCGGTAGCACAGATACGCAGTATTTT